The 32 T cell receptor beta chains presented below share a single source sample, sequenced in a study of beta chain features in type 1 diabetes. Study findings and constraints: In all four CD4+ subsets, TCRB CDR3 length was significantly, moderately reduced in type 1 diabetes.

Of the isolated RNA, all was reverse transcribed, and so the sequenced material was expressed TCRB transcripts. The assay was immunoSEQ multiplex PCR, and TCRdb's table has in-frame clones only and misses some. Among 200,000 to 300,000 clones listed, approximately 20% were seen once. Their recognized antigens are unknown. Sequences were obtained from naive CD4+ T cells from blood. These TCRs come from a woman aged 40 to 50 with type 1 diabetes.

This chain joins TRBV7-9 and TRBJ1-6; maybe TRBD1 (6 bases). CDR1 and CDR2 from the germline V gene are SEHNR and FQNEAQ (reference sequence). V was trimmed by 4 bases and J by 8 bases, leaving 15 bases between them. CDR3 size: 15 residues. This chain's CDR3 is CASSSQGSRHSPLHF. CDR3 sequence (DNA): TGTGCCAGCAGCTCACAGGGATCTCGGCATTCACCCCTCCACTTT.

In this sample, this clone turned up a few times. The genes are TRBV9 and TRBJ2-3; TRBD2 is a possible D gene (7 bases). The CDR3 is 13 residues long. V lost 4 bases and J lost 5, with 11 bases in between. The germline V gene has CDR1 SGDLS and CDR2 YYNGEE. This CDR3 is CASSQRGGDTQYF. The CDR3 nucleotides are TGTGCCAGCAGCCAGAGGGGGGGAGATACGCAGTATTTT.

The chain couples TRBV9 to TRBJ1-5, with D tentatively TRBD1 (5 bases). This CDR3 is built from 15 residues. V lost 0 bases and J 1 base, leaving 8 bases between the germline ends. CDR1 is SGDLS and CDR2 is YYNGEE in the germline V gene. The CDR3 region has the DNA TGTGCCAGCAGCGTAGAAGGGGCGAGCAATCAGCCCCAGCATTTT. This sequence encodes CASSVEGASNQPQHF.

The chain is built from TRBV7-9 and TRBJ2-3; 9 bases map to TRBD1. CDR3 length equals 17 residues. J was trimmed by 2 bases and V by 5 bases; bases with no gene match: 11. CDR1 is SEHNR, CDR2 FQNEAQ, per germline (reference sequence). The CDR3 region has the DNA TGTGCCAGCAGCGGGGGGACAGGGAACCGATTCACAGATACGCAGTATTTT. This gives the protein CASSGGTGNRFTDTQYF.

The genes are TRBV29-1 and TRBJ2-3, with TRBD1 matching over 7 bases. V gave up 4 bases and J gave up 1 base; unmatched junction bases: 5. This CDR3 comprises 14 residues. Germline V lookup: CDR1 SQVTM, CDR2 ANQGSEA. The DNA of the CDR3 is TGCAGCGTTGCAGGGGGTTTTGGCACAGATACGCAGTATTTT. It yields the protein CSVAGGFGTDTQYF.

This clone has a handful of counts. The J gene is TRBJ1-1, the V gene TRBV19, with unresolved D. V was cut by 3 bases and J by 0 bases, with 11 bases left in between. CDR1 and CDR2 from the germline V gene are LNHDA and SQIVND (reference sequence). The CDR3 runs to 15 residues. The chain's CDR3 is CASSIDGGMNTEAFF. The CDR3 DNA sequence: TGTGCCAGTAGTATCGACGGAGGCATGAACACTGAAGCTTTCTTT.

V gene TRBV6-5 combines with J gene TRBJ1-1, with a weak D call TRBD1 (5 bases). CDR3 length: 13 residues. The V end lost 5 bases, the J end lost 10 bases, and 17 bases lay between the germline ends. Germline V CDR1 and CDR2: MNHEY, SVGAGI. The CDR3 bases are TGTGCCAGCAGTCCCAACAGCCCCGGGGGAGCTTTCTTT. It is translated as CASSPNSPGGAFF.

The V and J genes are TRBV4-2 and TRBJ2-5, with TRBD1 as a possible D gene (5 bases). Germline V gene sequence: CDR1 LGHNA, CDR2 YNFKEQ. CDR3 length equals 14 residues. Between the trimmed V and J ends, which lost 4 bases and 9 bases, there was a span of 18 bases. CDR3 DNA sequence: TGTGCCAGCAGCCTTGAATCTCCTATAGGGGCCCAGTACTTC. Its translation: CASSLESPIGAQYF.

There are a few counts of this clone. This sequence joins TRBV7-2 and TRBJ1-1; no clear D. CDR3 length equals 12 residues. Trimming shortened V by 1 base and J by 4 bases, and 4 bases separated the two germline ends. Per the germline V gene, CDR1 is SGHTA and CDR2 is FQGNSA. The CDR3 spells CASSLDSTEAFF. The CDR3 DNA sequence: TGTGCCAGCAGCTTAGATAGCACTGAAGCTTTCTTT.

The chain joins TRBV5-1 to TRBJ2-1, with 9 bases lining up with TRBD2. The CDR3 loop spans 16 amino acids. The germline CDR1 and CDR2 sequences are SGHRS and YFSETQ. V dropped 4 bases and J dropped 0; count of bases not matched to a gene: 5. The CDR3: CASSIRLADSYNEQFF. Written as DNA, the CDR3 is TGCGCCAGCAGCATCCGACTAGCGGACTCCTACAATGAGCAGTTCTTC.

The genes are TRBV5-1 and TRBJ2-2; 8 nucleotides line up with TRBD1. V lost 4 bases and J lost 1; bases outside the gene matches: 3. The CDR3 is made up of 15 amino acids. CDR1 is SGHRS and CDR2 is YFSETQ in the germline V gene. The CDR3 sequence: CASSMGTGNTGELFF. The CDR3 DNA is TGCGCCAGCAGCATGGGGACAGGGAACACCGGGGAGCTGTTTTTT.

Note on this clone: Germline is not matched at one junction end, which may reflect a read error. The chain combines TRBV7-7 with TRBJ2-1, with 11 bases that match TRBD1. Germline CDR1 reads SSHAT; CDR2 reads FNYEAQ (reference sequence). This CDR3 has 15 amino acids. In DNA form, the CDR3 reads TGTGCTAGCAGCTTAGGACAGGGGGCGTTAAATGAGCAGTTCTTC. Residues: CASSLGQGALNEQFF. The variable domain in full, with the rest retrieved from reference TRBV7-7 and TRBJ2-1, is GAGVSQSPRYKVTKRGQDVTLRCDPISSHATLYWYQQALGQGPEFLTYFNYEAQPDKSGLPSDRFSAERPEGSISTLTIQRTEQRDSAMYRCASSLGQGALNEQFFGPGTRLTVL.

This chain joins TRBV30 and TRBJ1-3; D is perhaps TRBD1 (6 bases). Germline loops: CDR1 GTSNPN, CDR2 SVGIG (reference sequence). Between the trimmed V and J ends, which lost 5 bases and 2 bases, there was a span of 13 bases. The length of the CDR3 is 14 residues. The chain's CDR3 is CAWGTGLPGNTIYF. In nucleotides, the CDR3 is TGTGCCTGGGGTACAGGGCTCCCTGGAAACACCATATATTTT.

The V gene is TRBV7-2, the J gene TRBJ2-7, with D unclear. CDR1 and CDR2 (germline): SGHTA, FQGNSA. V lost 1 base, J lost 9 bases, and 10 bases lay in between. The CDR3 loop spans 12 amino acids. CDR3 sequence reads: CASSLEASAQYF. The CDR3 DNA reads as TGTGCCAGCAGCTTAGAGGCGAGCGCGCAGTACTTC.

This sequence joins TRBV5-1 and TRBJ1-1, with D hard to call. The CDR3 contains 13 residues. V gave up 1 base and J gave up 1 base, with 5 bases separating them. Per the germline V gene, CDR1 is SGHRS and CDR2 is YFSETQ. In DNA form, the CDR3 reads TGCGCCAGCAGCTTGAATAGGAACACTGAAGCTTTCTTT. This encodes CASSLNRNTEAFF. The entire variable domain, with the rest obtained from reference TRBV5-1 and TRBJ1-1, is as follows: KAGVTQTPRYLIKTRGQQVTLSCSPISGHRSVSWYQQTPGQGLQFLFEYFSETQRNKGNFPGRFSGRQFSNSRSEMNVSTLELGDSALYLCASSLNRNTEAFFGQGTRLTVV.

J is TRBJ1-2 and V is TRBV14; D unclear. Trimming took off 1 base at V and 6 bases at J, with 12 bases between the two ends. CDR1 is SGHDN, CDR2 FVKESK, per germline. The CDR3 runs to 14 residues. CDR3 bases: TGTGCCAGCAGCCAAGTCGGAGGGTATAATGGCTACACCTTC. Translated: CASSQVGGYNGYTF. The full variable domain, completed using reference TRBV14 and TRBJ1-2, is EAGVTQFPSHSVIEKGQTVTLRCDPISGHDNLYWYRRVMGKEIKFLLHFVKESKQDESGMPNNRFLAERTGGTYSTLKVQPAELEDSGVYFCASSQVGGYNGYTFGSGTRLTVV.

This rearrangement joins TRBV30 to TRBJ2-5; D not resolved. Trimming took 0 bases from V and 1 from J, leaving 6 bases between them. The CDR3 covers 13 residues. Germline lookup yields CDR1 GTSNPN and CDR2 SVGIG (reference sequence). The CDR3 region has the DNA TGTGCCTGGAGTGTACTGTCCCAAGAGACCCAGTACTTC. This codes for CAWSVLSQETQYF. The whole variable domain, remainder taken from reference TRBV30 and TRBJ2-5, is SQTIHQWPATLVQPVGSPLSLECTVEGTSNPNLYWYRQAAGRGLQLLFYSVGIGQISSEVPQNLSASRPQDRQFILSSKKLLLSDSGFYLCAWSVLSQETQYFGPGTRLLVL.

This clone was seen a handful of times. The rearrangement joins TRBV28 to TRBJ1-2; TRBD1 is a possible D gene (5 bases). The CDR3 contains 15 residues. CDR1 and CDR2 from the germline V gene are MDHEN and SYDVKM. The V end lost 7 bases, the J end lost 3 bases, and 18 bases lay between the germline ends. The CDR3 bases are TGTGCCAGCACCCAGGGCGGGGGAGCGTACTATGGCTACACCTTC. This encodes CASTQGGGAYYGYTF.

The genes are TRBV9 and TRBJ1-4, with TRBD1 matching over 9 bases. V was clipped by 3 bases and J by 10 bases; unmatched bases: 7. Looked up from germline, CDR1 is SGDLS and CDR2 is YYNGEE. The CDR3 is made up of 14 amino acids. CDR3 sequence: CASSGGTGTGKLFF. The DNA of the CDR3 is TGTGCCAGCAGCGGGGGGACAGGGACGGGAAAACTGTTTTTT.

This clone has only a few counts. CDR3: CASSPLDSSSTDTQYF. CDR3 DNA sequence: TGTGCCAGCTCACCCTTGGACAGCTCTAGCACAGATACGCAGTATTTT. The chain uses TRBV18 and TRBJ2-3; a possible D gene is TRBD1 (6 bases). The germline V and J ends were trimmed by 3 bases and 0 bases, with 13 bases remaining between them. Germline V gives CDR1 KGHSH, CDR2 LQKENI. This CDR3 contains 16 residues.

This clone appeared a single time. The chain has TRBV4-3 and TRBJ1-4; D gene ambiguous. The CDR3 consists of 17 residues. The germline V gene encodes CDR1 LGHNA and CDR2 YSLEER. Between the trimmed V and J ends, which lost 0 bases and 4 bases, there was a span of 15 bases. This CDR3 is CASSQDPLVPSNEKLFF. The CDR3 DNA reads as TGCGCCAGCAGCCAAGATCCCTTAGTACCGAGTAATGAAAAACTGTTTTTT.

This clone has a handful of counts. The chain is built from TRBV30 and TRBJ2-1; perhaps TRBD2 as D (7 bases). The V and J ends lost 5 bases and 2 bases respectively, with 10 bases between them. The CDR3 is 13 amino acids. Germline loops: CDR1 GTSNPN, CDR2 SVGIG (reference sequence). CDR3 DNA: TGTGCCTGGGGCGGGGGCCCCTACAATGAGCAGTTCTTC. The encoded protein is CAWGGGPYNEQFF.

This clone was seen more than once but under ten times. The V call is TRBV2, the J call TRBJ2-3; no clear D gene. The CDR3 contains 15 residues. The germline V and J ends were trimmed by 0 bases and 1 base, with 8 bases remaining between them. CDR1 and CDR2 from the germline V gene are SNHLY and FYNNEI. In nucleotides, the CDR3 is TGTGCCAGCAGTGAAGCGGCTGCGGGCACAGATACGCAGTATTTT. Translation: CASSEAAAGTDTQYF.

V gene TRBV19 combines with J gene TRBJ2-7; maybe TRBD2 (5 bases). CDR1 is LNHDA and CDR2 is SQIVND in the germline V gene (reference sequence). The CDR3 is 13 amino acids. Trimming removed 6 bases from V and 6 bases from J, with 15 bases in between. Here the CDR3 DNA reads TGTGCCAGTAGGGTCGGGGTAGGCTTCGAGCAGTACTTC. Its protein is CASRVGVGFEQYF.

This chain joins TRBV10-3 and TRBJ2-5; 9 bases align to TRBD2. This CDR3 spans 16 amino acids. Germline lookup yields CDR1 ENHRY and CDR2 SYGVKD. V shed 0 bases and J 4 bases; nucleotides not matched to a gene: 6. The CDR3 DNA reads TGTGCCATCAGTGAGTCAGAAGCGGGAGGCGGAGAGACCCAGTACTTC. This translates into CAISESEAGGGETQYF.

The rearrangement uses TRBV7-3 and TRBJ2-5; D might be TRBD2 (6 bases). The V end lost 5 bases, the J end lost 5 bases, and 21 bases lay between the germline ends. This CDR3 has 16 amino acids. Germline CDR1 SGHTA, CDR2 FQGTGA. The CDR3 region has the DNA TGTGCCAGCAGCCCCCGGTGGAGGGAGGCAGGGGAGACCCAGTACTTC. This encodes CASSPRWREAGETQYF.

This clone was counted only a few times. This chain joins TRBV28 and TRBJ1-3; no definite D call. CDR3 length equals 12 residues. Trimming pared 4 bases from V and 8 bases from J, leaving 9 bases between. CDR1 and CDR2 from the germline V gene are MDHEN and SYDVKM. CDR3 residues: CASSWRRDTIYF. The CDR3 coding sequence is TGTGCCAGCAGTTGGCGGAGAGACACCATATATTTT.

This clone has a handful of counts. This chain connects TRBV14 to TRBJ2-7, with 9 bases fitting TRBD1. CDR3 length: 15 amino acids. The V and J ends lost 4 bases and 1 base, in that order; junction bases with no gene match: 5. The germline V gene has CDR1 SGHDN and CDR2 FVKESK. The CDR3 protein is CASSRDRGASYEQYF. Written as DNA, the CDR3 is TGTGCCAGCAGCCGTGACAGGGGGGCTTCCTACGAGCAGTACTTC.

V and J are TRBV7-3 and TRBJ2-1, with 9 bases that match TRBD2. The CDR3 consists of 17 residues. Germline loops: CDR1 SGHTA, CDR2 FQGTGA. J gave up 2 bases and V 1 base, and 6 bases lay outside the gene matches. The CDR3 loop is CASSLKIAGDAYNEQFF. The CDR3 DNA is TGTGCCAGCAGCTTAAAGATAGCGGGAGATGCCTACAATGAGCAGTTCTTC. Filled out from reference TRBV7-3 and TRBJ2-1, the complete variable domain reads GAGVSQTPSNKVTEKGKYVELRCDPISGHTALYWYRQSLGQGPEFLIYFQGTGAADDSGLPNDRFFAVRPEGSVSTLKIQRTERGDSAVYLCASSLKIAGDAYNEQFFGPGTRLTVL.

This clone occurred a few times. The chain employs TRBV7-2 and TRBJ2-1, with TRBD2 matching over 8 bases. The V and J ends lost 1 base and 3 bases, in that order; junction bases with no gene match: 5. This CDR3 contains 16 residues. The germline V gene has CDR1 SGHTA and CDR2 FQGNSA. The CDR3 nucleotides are TGTGCCAGCAGCTTAGGGGCGGGAGGCAACTACAATGAGCAGTTCTTC. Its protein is CASSLGAGGNYNEQFF. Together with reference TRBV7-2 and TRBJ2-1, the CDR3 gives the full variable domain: GAGVSQSPSNKVTEKGKDVELRCDPISGHTALYWYRQSLGQGLEFLIYFQGNSAPDKSGLPSDRFSAERTGGSVSTLTIQRTQQEDSAVYLCASSLGAGGNYNEQFFGPGTRLTVL.

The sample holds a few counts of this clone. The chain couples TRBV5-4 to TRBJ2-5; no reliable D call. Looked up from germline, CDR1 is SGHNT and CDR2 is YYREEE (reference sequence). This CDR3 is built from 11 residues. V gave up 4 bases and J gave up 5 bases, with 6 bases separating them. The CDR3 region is CASSREETQYF. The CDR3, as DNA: TGTGCCAGCAGCCGTGAGGAGACCCAGTACTTC.

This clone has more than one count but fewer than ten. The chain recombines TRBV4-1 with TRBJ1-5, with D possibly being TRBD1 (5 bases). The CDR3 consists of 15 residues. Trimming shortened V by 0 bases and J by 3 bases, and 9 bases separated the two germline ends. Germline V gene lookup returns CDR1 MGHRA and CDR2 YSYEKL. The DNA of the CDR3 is TGCGCCAGCAGCCAAGATCAGGGACTCAATCAGCCCCAGCATTTT. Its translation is CASSQDQGLNQPQHF.